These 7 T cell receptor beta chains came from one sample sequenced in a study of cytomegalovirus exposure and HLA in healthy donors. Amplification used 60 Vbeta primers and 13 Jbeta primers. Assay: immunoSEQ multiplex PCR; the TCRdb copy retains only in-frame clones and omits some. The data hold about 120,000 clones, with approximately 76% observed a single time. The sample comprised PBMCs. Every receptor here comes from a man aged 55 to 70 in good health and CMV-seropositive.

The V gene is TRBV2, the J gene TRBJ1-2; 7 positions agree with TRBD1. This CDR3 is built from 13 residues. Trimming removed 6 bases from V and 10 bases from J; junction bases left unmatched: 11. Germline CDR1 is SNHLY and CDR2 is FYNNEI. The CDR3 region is CASSNRATGFYTF. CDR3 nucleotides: TGTGCCAGCAGCAACCGGGCGACAGGGTTCTACACCTTC.

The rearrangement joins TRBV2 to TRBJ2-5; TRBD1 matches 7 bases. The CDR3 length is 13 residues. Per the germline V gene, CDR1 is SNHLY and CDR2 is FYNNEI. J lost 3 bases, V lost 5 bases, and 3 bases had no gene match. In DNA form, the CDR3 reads TGTGCCAGCAGTTTCACAGGGGAAGAGACCCAGTACTTC. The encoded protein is CASSFTGEETQYF.

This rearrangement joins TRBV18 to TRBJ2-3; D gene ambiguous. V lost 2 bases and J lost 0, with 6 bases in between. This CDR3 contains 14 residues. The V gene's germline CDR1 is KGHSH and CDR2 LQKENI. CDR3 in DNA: TGTGCCAGCTCACCATTGGCTAGCACAGATACGCAGTATTTT. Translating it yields CASSPLASTDTQYF.

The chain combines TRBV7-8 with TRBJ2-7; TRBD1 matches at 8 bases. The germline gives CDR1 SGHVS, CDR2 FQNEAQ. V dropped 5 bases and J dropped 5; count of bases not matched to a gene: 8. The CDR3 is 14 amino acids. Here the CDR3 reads CASSPDRGSHEQYF. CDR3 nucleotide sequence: TGTGCCAGCAGCCCTGACAGGGGATCTCACGAGCAGTACTTC.

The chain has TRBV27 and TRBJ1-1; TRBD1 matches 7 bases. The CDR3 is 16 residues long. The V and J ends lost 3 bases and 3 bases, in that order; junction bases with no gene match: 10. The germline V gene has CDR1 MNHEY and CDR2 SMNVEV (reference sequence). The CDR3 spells CASSFARGLRDTEAFF. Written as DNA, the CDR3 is TGTGCCAGCAGTTTTGCGAGGGGGCTAAGGGACACTGAAGCTTTCTTT.

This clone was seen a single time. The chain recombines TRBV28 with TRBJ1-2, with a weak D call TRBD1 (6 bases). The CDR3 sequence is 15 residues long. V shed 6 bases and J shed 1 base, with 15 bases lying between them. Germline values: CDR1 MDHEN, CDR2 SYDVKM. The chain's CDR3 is CASRNPDRLNYGYTF. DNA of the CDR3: TGTGCCAGCAGGAACCCCGACAGGCTTAACTATGGCTACACCTTC.

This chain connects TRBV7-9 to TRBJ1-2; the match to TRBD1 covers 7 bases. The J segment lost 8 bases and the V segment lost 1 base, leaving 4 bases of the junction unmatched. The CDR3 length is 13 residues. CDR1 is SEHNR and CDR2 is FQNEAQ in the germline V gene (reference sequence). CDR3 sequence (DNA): TGTGCCAGCAGCTTAGGAGGGGGCGGCGGCTACACCTTC. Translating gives CASSLGGGGGYTF.